A selection of T cell receptor beta chains follows, all from one sample in a study of post-analysis software for immune sequencing data. TCRdb re-analysed the PCR reads in MiXCR, keeping a single row per CDR3 protein. The sample includes hundreds of thousands of distinct CDR3 sequences, 55% to 60% seen only once; the top ten take 11%. Sequencing was performed on blood. The receptor set was obtained from a girl aged 2 to 10 with multiple sclerosis. CDR3s include the opening cysteine and the closing phenylalanine or tryptophan. The D gene is left open where the match is weak. Clone size is not always given. Where it is, it says once, few, many or a class for expanded clones.

abundance: NA
j_gene: TRBJ2-3
d_gene: TRBD2
v_gene: TRBV7-2
CDR3nt: TGTGCCAGCAGCTTATGGGGGACTAGCGAGGGCACAGATACGCAGTATTTT
CDR3aa: CASSLWGTSEGTDTQYF

abundance: NA
j_gene: TRBJ2-3
d_gene: TRBD1
v_gene: TRBV4-2
CDR3nt: TGTGCCAGCAGCCAGGCGCTAGGACAGGGGGCATCAGATACGCAGTATTTT
CDR3aa: CASSQALGQGASDTQYF

abundance: once
j_gene: TRBJ2-7
d_gene: TRBD2
v_gene: TRBV5-1
CDR3nt: TGCGCCAGCAGGGCGGCGGGACTAGCGAGCTACGAGCAGTACTTC
CDR3aa: CASRAAGLASYEQYF

abundance: NA
j_gene: TRBJ2-1
d_gene: TRBD2
v_gene: TRBV6-5
CDR3nt: TGTGCCAGCAGTCCCCTAGCGGGAGGGCGGAATGAGCAGTTCTTC
CDR3aa: CASSPLAGGRNEQFF

abundance: NA
j_gene: TRBJ2-1
d_gene: TRBD1
v_gene: TRBV7-9
CDR3nt: TGTGCCAGCAGCTTAGAGGACAGGGGAAGGGATGAGCAGTTCTTC
CDR3aa: CASSLEDRGRDEQFF

abundance: NA
j_gene: TRBJ2-4
d_gene: NA
v_gene: TRBV4-3
CDR3nt: TGCGCCAGCAGCCAAGATGTGAGGGCCAAAAACATTCAGTACTTC
CDR3aa: CASSQDVRAKNIQYF

abundance: NA
j_gene: TRBJ2-1
d_gene: NA
v_gene: TRBV5-1
CDR3nt: TGCGCCAGCAGCTTGGATGGGACTGGGCCATTCAATGAGCAGTTCTTC
CDR3aa: CASSLDGTGPFNEQFF

abundance: NA
j_gene: TRBJ2-5
d_gene: NA
v_gene: TRBV20-1
CDR3nt: TGCAGTGCTGTGACTATTCCGGGAGTCCGAGAGACCCAGTACTTC
CDR3aa: CSAVTIPGVRETQYF

abundance: NA
j_gene: TRBJ2-6
d_gene: NA
v_gene: TRBV7-2
CDR3nt: TGTGCTTGGATCTCTGGGGCCAACGTCCTGACTTTC
CDR3aa: CAWISGANVLTF

abundance: few
j_gene: TRBJ2-3
d_gene: TRBD1
v_gene: TRBV27
CDR3nt: TGTGCCAGCAGTTCCCCCGGGACAGGGGGCCGACACACAGATACGCAGTATTTT
CDR3aa: CASSSPGTGGRHTDTQYF

abundance: NA
j_gene: TRBJ2-6
d_gene: TRBD1
v_gene: TRBV27
CDR3nt: TGTGCCAGCACAGGGGGCGGTACTGGGGCCAACGTCCTGACTTTC
CDR3aa: CASTGGGTGANVLTF

abundance: NA
j_gene: TRBJ1-1
d_gene: NA
v_gene: TRBV9
CDR3nt: TGTGCCAGCAGCGTAGTATCTGGGGAAGGCCGTGAAGCTTTCTTT
CDR3aa: CASSVVSGEGREAFF

abundance: NA
j_gene: TRBJ2-3
d_gene: NA
v_gene: TRBV18
CDR3nt: TGTGCCAGCTCACCACGGAAGGATAGCACAGATACGCAGTATTTT
CDR3aa: CASSPRKDSTDTQYF

abundance: NA
j_gene: TRBJ2-7
d_gene: NA
v_gene: TRBV4-1
CDR3nt: TGCGCCAGCAGCCAAGAAATGTGGGGGAGTTCCTACGAGCAGTACTTC
CDR3aa: CASSQEMWGSSYEQYF

abundance: once
j_gene: TRBJ1-1
d_gene: NA
v_gene: TRBV5-1
CDR3nt: TGCGCCAGCACGGGCGGGAACACTGAAGCTTTCTTT
CDR3aa: CASTGGNTEAFF

abundance: NA
j_gene: TRBJ1-1
d_gene: TRBD1
v_gene: TRBV29-1
CDR3nt: TGCAGCGTTAAGGGGGCGCGGAGTGGAACTGAAGCTTTCTTT
CDR3aa: CSVKGARSGTEAFF

abundance: NA
j_gene: TRBJ2-1
d_gene: TRBD1
v_gene: TRBV15
CDR3nt: TGTGCCACCAGCAGAGAGGGGGACAGGGGCCACAATGAGCAGTTCTTC
CDR3aa: CATSREGDRGHNEQFF

abundance: few
j_gene: TRBJ2-5
d_gene: TRBD2
v_gene: TRBV10-2
CDR3nt: TGCGCCAGCACTGAGCCGAGGGCTAGCGGACAAGAGACCCAGTACTTC
CDR3aa: CASTEPRASGQETQYF

abundance: NA
j_gene: TRBJ2-3
d_gene: NA
v_gene: TRBV6-6
CDR3nt: TGTGCCAGCAGTTACGGGCACAGGATCACAGATACGCAGTATTTT
CDR3aa: CASSYGHRITDTQYF

abundance: NA
j_gene: TRBJ1-5
d_gene: NA
v_gene: TRBV6-6
CDR3nt: TGTGCCAGCTCGATATCGGAATCGATGCCCCAGCATTTT
CDR3aa: CASSISESMPQHF

abundance: few
j_gene: TRBJ2-6
d_gene: TRBD1
v_gene: TRBV5-1
CDR3nt: TGCGCCAGCAGCTTTGGGGACAGGGCATCCGTCCTGACTTTC
CDR3aa: CASSFGDRASVLTF

abundance: NA
j_gene: TRBJ2-5
d_gene: TRBD2
v_gene: TRBV20-1
CDR3nt: TGCAGTGCTTCCGGGACTAGCGGGAGGACCCAAGAGACCCACTACTTC
CDR3aa: CSASGTSGRTQETHYF

abundance: NA
j_gene: TRBJ2-7
d_gene: NA
v_gene: TRBV4-1
CDR3nt: TGCGCCAGCAGCCAAGCCCTGGGACGCAGACAGTACGAGCAGTACTTC
CDR3aa: CASSQALGRRQYEQYF

abundance: few
j_gene: TRBJ2-1
d_gene: TRBD2
v_gene: TRBV20-1
CDR3nt: TGCAGTGCCTATGCCGGGACTAGTTACAATGAGCAGTTCTTC
CDR3aa: CSAYAGTSYNEQFF

abundance: NA
j_gene: TRBJ2-3
d_gene: TRBD1
v_gene: TRBV29-1
CDR3nt: TGCAGCGTCCGGGGCGTGCGGGACAGGGGTTTTATGGATACGCAGTATTTT
CDR3aa: CSVRGVRDRGFMDTQYF

abundance: NA
j_gene: TRBJ1-1
d_gene: NA
v_gene: TRBV5-1
CDR3nt: TGCGCCAGCGTCCCTAACCAGGGGAACACTGAAGCTTTCTTT
CDR3aa: CASVPNQGNTEAFF

abundance: NA
j_gene: TRBJ2-7
d_gene: TRBD2
v_gene: TRBV20-1
CDR3nt: TGCAGTGCTAGAAGAGCCAGCGGGAGCTCCTACGAGCAGTACTTC
CDR3aa: CSARRASGSSYEQYF

abundance: few
j_gene: TRBJ2-7
d_gene: NA
v_gene: TRBV6-2/TRBV6-3
CDR3nt: TGTGCCAGCAATCCATTCAGTAGCTCCTACGAGCAGTACTTC
CDR3aa: CASNPFSSSYEQYF

abundance: few
j_gene: TRBJ1-2
d_gene: NA
v_gene: TRBV10-3
CDR3nt: TGTGCCATCAGCTTACAAGGGGGCTACACCTTC
CDR3aa: CAISLQGGYTF

abundance: few
j_gene: TRBJ1-1
d_gene: NA
v_gene: TRBV6-4
CDR3nt: TGTGCCAGCAGTGCTAGGGAGGAAACTGAAGCTTTCTTT
CDR3aa: CASSAREETEAFF

abundance: NA
j_gene: TRBJ1-2
d_gene: NA
v_gene: TRBV7-2
CDR3nt: TGTGCCAGCAGCTTAGCCGCAGGGGAAGGCTATGGCTACACCTTC
CDR3aa: CASSLAAGEGYGYTF

abundance: NA
j_gene: TRBJ2-5
d_gene: TRBD2
v_gene: TRBV20-1
CDR3nt: TGCAGTGCTCCCATGACCGGGACTAGCGGGGGGTACCAAGAGACCCAGTACTTC
CDR3aa: CSAPMTGTSGGYQETQYF

abundance: NA
j_gene: TRBJ2-7
d_gene: NA
v_gene: TRBV20-1
CDR3nt: TGCAGTGCTTCGAAGGACAGTCTCGAGCAGTACTTC
CDR3aa: CSASKDSLEQYF

abundance: few
j_gene: TRBJ2-7
d_gene: TRBD2
v_gene: TRBV5-1
CDR3nt: TGCGCCAGCAGCCGTCTGGGACTAGCGGTCTCCTACGAGCAGTACTTC
CDR3aa: CASSRLGLAVSYEQYF

abundance: NA
j_gene: TRBJ2-5
d_gene: NA
v_gene: TRBV7-2
CDR3nt: TGTGCCAGCAGCGCAAGGCCCGGACGCCTCGAAGAGACCCAGTACTTC
CDR3aa: CASSARPGRLEETQYF

abundance: NA
j_gene: TRBJ1-1
d_gene: TRBD1
v_gene: TRBV2
CDR3nt: TGTGCCAGCAGGGGGGACAGGGCGGGTCTGAACACTGAAGCTTTCTTT
CDR3aa: CASRGDRAGLNTEAFF

abundance: NA
j_gene: TRBJ2-7
d_gene: TRBD1
v_gene: TRBV5-1
CDR3nt: TGCGCCAGCAGCCAAACAGGGGAAGCCTACGAGCAGTACTTC
CDR3aa: CASSQTGEAYEQYF

abundance: NA
j_gene: TRBJ1-1
d_gene: NA
v_gene: TRBV20-1
CDR3nt: TGCAGTGCTACCAGACAGGCGAACACTGAAGCTTTCTTT
CDR3aa: CSATRQANTEAFF

abundance: NA
j_gene: TRBJ2-1
d_gene: NA
v_gene: TRBV5-1
CDR3nt: TGCGCCAGCAGCTTGGGAGGGACGGGAGCCACCAATGAGCAGTTCTTC
CDR3aa: CASSLGGTGATNEQFF

abundance: NA
j_gene: TRBJ2-7
d_gene: NA
v_gene: TRBV20-1
CDR3nt: TGCAGTGTTCCGGGGAGCGGGTACGAGCAGTACTTC
CDR3aa: CSVPGSGYEQYF

abundance: NA
j_gene: TRBJ2-7
d_gene: NA
v_gene: TRBV7-3
CDR3nt: TGTGCCAGCAGTCAGGGACCTCGCCTTGAGCAGTACTTC
CDR3aa: CASSQGPRLEQYF

abundance: NA
j_gene: TRBJ1-1
d_gene: NA
v_gene: TRBV4-2
CDR3nt: TGTGCCAGCAGCCAGGAACCCAGGGGTGGCACTGAAGCTTTCTTT
CDR3aa: CASSQEPRGGTEAFF

abundance: few
j_gene: TRBJ2-7
d_gene: NA
v_gene: TRBV13
CDR3nt: TGTGCCAGCACCCGAAGAGGTCTGCGCGAGCAGTACTTC
CDR3aa: CASTRRGLREQYF

abundance: NA
j_gene: TRBJ1-2
d_gene: NA
v_gene: TRBV7-2
CDR3nt: TGTGCCAGCAGCACACGGACCAACTATGGCTACACCTTC
CDR3aa: CASSTRTNYGYTF

abundance: NA
j_gene: TRBJ2-5
d_gene: NA
v_gene: TRBV20-1
CDR3nt: TGCAGTGCTAGAAGACAGGCGACAGAGACCCAGTACTTC
CDR3aa: CSARRQATETQYF

abundance: NA
j_gene: TRBJ2-5
d_gene: TRBD1
v_gene: TRBV12-3/TRBV12-4
CDR3nt: TGTGCCAGCAGTTTAGTGGGGACAGACCAAGAGACCCAGTACTTC
CDR3aa: CASSLVGTDQETQYF